This T cell receptor beta chain was obtained from a study of T cell repertoires in cytomegalovirus infection. V was clipped by 4 bases and J by 11 bases, with 19 bases between them. Germline V gene lookup returns CDR1 KGHDR and CDR2 SFDVKD. The CDR3 totals 14 residues. Notes on this clonotype: The antigen is unknown.

TCRdb independently ran MiXCR on the reads; one entry per CDR3 protein. The sample has approximately 770,000 distinct CDR3 sequences; 25% to 30% are singletons. Sequenced material: cultured CD8+ T cells from PBMCs, taken from culture after CMV antigen stimulation. The TCR comes from a human donor in good health (CMV status not recorded). Some clones in this sample may be carry-over from other donors' samples. The chain has TRBV24-1 and TRBJ2-5; D is perhaps TRBD1 or TRBD2 (5 bases each). The CDR3 region is CATSDRTRGAFQYF. CDR3 in DNA: TGTGCCACCAGTGACCGTACAAGAGGGGCGTTTCAGTACTTC.